The sequence of this T cell receptor beta chain was determined in a study of blood T cell repertoires in COVID-19 (TCRdb year 2020). With respect to the entire study: Samples from collaborators originated in the United States, Italy and Spain and spanned both the acute and convalescent phases of COVID-19. The samples were drawn from two sources: the first 160 participants of the ongoing ImmuneRACE study, and 1,254 subjects contributed by 6 global collaborators. Nearly every sample came with metadata listing a de-identified subject ID, COVID-19 status, age in years and sex. The prospective study material was composed of cDNA or gDNA derived from T cells, B-cell-depleted T cells, or PBMCs. Where available, HLA class I and class II types were obtained from metadata supplied by the sample provider rather than from assay-based typing. The repertoires were released in a freely available public database meant as a resource for research on the immune response to SARS-CoV-2. Subjects who had been exposed to COVID-19, were actively infected with it, or had recovered from it provided the deeply sampled blood TCRbeta repertoires that made up the dataset.

Worth noting for this clone: No antigen is known for it. No base quality information exists; no much larger clone differs at one position.

The investigation overall reported the following: How much clinical and demographic metadata was included differed by source and by participant, and the metadata was provided uncurated.

Deletion took 3 bases off V and 2 bases off J, with a span of 10 bases between the germline ends. CDR1 is given as MDHEN and CDR2 as SYDVKM, both from the germline V gene. Counted from cysteine to phenylalanine, this CDR3 has 14 amino acids. Only the CDR3 portion is preserved as DNA: 42 bases, with reading frame beginning at the first base. Collaborating institutions collected whole blood in K2EDTA tubes following their own protocols. For TCRbeta analysis, collaborators shipped samples as frozen whole blood, isolated PBMCs, or DNA extracted from either of those sample types. TCRbeta CDR3 regions were amplified from genomic DNA using the immunoSEQ Assay, a bias-controlled multiplex PCR. On the authors' methods: The number of nucleated cells in each sample was estimated from the amplification of reference gene primers within the assay. To quantify the absolute abundance of each unique TCRbeta CDR3 rearrangement, sequence reads were collapsed and filtered. For each sample, productive Simpson clonality was calculated as the square root of Simpson's diversity index over productive rearrangements. TCRdb carries this immuneACCESS record with in-frame sequences only. Its versions omit some clonotypes, under half of them owing to an unresolved V gene in the studies checked, with the rest unexplained. V and J calls plus clone size are reproduced from that table; the DNA served to infer D and trimming. Here the sample has a few hundred thousand clones; 84% occur a single time. The top ten hold approximately 9% of the sample.

The source of this sequence is a human donor in a cohort sampled during active COVID-19. The chain is encoded by TRBV28 joined to TRBJ1-1; TRBD1 might be the D gene, on 5 matching bases. Sample: peripheral blood. Here the CDR3 is given as CASSFWGPNTEAFF. The sequenced DNA: TGTGCCAGCAGTTTCTGGGGCCCTAACACTGAAGCTTTCTTT.